Detailed here is one T cell receptor (beta chain). Its antigen is as yet unknown. The data were obtained in a study of PD-1 blockade in classical Hodgkin lymphoma. Study-wide points: Diversity in CD4+ TCRs, unlike that measured in CD8+ TCRs, had risen significantly by C4D1. Repertoire differences lack defined causes, possibly disease activity or prior therapy. Nivolumab starters within 1 year of ASCT were excluded.

Repertoires were generated with immunoSEQ multiplex PCR, while TCRdb's copy carries only in-frame clones and drops some. The sample has 45,000 to 55,000 clones; over 75% are singletons. Every patient relapsed after autologous stem cell transplantation, and brentuximab vedotin exposure varied. The TCR comes from a human donor with classical Hodgkin lymphoma. Source: peripheral blood mononuclear cells (PBMCs), taken at baseline.

The CDR3 DNA reads TGTGCCAGCAGCTTTCCCGGGACAGGGAACGAGCAGTTCTTC. Amino acid sequence: CASSFPGTGNEQFF. The chain links TRBV21-1 to TRBJ2-1; the D call in the table, TRBD1, was not verified against the DNA. TRBV21-1 is a pseudogene segment. CDR3 length: 14 residues.